This T cell receptor (beta chain) emerged from a study of patients and donors after allogeneic stem cell transplantation (TCRdb year 2020). Its CDR3 holds 15 amino acids, cysteine through phenylalanine. Of all the DNA, just the CDR3 is kept, 45 bases in frame from base 1. V trim: 5 bases; J trim: 3 bases; unmatched bases: 8. Ten or more counts support this clonotype. Its specific antigen is unknown. Within one base of it there is no much larger clone, and no base qualities were kept. The library was made by RT-PCR. The sample was run on a NextSeq 550. The public reads were reprocessed in TCRdb via fastp at Q25 and MiXCR, keeping in-frame beta chains. Each CDR3 protein appears once, grouped with its most common genes and DNA. For this sample there are about a million distinct CDR3 sequences; roughly 18% appear just once. Of the sample, roughly 6.4% is held by the ten largest clones.

Material for sequencing was blood, either unsorted or a sorted T cell fraction (not recorded which). The TCR originated in a human donor who was either an allogeneic HSCT recipient or a stem cell or donor lymphocyte infusion donor (not recorded which). It is not recorded whose cells these are; they may come from a transplant donor. The rearrangement joined TRBV12-3 or TRBV12-4 to TRBJ1-1; 8 central nucleotides agree with TRBD1. Read as DNA, the sequence is TGTGCCAGCAGTCGAACAGGGGGTCGGGACACTGAAGCTTTCTTT. Translated, this is CASSRTGGRDTEAFF.